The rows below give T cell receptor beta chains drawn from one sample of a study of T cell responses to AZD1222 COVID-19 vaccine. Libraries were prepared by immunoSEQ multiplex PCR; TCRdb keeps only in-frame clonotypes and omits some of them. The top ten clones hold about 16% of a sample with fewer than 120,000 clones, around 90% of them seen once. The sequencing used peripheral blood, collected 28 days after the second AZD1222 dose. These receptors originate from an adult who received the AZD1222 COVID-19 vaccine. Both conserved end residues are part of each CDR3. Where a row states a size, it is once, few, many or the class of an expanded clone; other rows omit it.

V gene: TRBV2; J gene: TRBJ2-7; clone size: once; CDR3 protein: CASQDSSVVYEQYF
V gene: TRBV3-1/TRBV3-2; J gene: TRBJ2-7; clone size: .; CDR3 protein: CASSQLRRGGPQYF
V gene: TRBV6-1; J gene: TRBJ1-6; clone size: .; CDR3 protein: CASSEQGTVGSPLHF
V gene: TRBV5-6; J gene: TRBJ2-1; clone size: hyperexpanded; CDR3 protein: CASSLDGFPSYNEQFF
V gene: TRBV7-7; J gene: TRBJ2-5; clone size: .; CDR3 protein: CASSLEVGLAGAETQYF
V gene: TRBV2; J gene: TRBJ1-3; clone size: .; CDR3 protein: CASSSDSSVNGNTIYF
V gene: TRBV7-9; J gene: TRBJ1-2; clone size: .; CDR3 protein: CASSLGGTGILYGYTF
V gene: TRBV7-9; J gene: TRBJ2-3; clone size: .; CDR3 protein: CASRLTGEYTDTQYF
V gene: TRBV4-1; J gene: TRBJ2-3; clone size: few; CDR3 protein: CASSPRPGTEPTDTQYF
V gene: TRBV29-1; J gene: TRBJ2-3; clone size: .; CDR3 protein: CSSGGASSTDTQYF
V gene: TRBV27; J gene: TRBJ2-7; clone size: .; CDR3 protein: CASSFSGNYEQYF
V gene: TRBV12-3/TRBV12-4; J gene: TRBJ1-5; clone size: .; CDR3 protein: CASSSILRAPQHF
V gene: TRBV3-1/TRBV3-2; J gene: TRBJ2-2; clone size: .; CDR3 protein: CASSQDIGRGGELFF
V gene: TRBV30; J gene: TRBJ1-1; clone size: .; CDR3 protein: CAWSVRRDTEAFF